This T cell receptor beta chain comes out of a study of shared clonotypes between healthy human individuals (TCRdb year 2020). Looking at the study overall: A couple of women and a few men aged 18 to 49 years were included in the cohort. For each donor, CD4 naive and CD4 memory were each run on three plates, CD8 naive on two plates, and CD8 memory on one plate. Per donor, leukapheresis produced somewhere between about 0.94 and 8.9 billion PBMCs. To estimate repertoire size and how much clonotype sharing occurs between individuals, the study deeply sequenced the blood TCR repertoires of roughly 5 healthy adults. Different laboratories and diverse techniques were used to prepare libraries and sequence TCR repertoires, to increase sequencing depth and limit assay-specific biases. On the study overall, not on this receptor specifically: Sampling was restricted to blood, and TCR repertoires in tissues likely differ from the TCR repertoires found in blood. Based on pairwise subsampling, the degree of clonotype sharing among donors was expected to be affected by sequencing depth. Rarefaction of sorted-subset datasets indicated incomplete sequencing despite the large sequencing depth. Estimated clonotype richness was generally larger for naive than for memory subsets. Higher generation probabilities were observed for clonotypes shared by all four sorted-subset donors than for non-shared clonotypes. Because the study included only a small number of donors, the genetic and exposure-history diversity represented was limited. Sharing across a handful of donors was observed for approximately 5% of naive CD4, 3.5% of naive CD8, about 2.3% of memory CD4, and about 0.4% of memory CD8 clonotypes.

The donors were healthy, HIV-negative adults who had no recently reported acute infections or vaccinations. Every donor was a Caucasian adult residing in Nashville, Tennessee, USA. CD4+ T cells were enriched by magnetic negative selection, after which naive cells were positively selected on CD45RA and the negative fraction was taken as the memory subset. Blood was collected by leukapheresis, and PBMCs were isolated by Ficoll-Histopaque density gradient centrifugation and then cryopreserved in liquid nitrogen vapor phase. Analytical flow cytometry was used to check the purity and quantity of each magnetically sorted T cell population. Each sorted fraction had its genomic DNA isolated and then quantified by UV absorbance on a Nanodrop 2000c. Using the deep immunoSEQ assay, TCR CDR3 regions were amplified from genomic DNA by multiplex PCR. For each cell subset, the extracted genomic DNA was distributed evenly across all wells of several immunoSEQ 96-well plates, and each plate served as one replicate. Each replicate PCR for sorted subsets received around 200 ng genomic DNA, equal to about 29,000 T cell genomes. The purified libraries were quantified using a Qubit 3.0 fluorometer, sized with a Bioanalyzer 2100, and then quantified again using the KAPA Library Quantification kit. Each immunoSEQ 96-well plate was sequenced on its own single-read 150-cycle Illumina NextSeq 550 flow cell. In the authors' own workflow: Because only junctional sequences without quality scores were contained in the immunoSEQ output, filtering matching that applied to full-length reads could not be performed. To assign V/J genes and CDR3, sequences were annotated using PyIR, a Python wrapper for IgBLAST v1.9, with IMGT germline references. Any read was removed if the V/J assignment was weak (E-value above 1e-6), the CDR3 was missing, or the read contained stop codons, out-of-frame junctions, or ambiguous translated residues. A V3J clonotype was defined by an identical inferred V gene, J gene, and CDR3 amino acid sequence. Percentage overlap between repertoires was computed as shared unique clonotypes divided by the size of the smaller repertoire. Three approaches were used to assess repertoire richness: RTK rarefaction, the Chao1 estimator, and Recon v2.1 estimates of unobserved clonotypes. Generation probabilities for all TCRbeta clonotypes obtained by the gDNA method from four donors were computed using OLGA. TCRdb limited this immuneACCESS table to in-frame rearrangements with V and J called. A share of clones is missing; checked studies link under half to unresolved V genes, and the rest is unexplained. V and J calls and clone size are those listed in that table; D and trimming were worked out from the DNA. A total of 1,100,000 or so clones appear in this sample, approximately 80% of them only once. Of the sample, under 0.6% is held by the ten largest clones.

Of note for this clone: Its antigen is currently not known. Per-base quality was not reported, and no clone a single base away is much larger than it.

The germline V gene sets CDR1 to SGHVS and CDR2 to FQNEAQ. Its CDR3 holds 13 amino acids, cysteine through phenylalanine. The entry retains the CDR3 DNA only, 39 bases that are in frame from base 1. A distance of 14 bases separates the germline ends of V and J, which lose 7 bases and 7 bases respectively. The specimen was memory CD4+ T cells from PBMCs. This specimen's cell subset or site label, interpreted: CD45RA-negative fraction. The sequence is built from TRBV7-8 and TRBJ2-1; a weak D assignment points to TRBD2 (6 bases agree). The TCR sequence derives from a man between 18 and 35 years old in good health. Some clones in this sample may be carry-over from other donors' samples. The DNA reads as follows: TGTGCCAGCAAAGGGACTGGATTAAATGAGCAGTTCTTC. Translation gives CASKGTGLNEQFF.